A selection of T cell receptor beta chains follows, all from one sample in a study of identical twins. Each CDR3 protein gets one entry after TCRdb re-called the 5' RACE reads with MiXCR. Here the sample spans 1.5 million to 2 million distinct CDR3 sequences, less than 35% being singletons. Sequencing input: cord blood. The receptor source for this set is a newborn girl in good health. Each CDR3 is given without its conserved first and last residue. D genes are given only for firm matches.

v_call	d_call	j_call	cdr3_aa
TRBV7-9	TRBD2	TRBJ2-3	ASSYGTSGSTDTQY
TRBV6-5	TRBD2	TRBJ2-7	ASSYSKTSGTYEQY
TRBV27	-	TRBJ1-4	ASRPMRGGNEKLF
TRBV12-3/TRBV12-4	-	TRBJ2-5	ASSPTNSFQETQY
TRBV7-2	-	TRBJ2-3	ASSYISDTQY
TRBV4-2	-	TRBJ2-3	ASSRNGASSTDTQY
TRBV6-5	-	TRBJ2-7	ASSAIVGSYEQY
TRBV18	-	TRBJ2-1	ASSPGPAGALLYNEQF
TRBV29-1	TRBD1	TRBJ1-2	SATTGMNYGHT
TRBV20-1	-	-	SAQRGGVGETQY
TRBV7-9	TRBD1	TRBJ2-1	ASSLEGQGWANEQF
TRBV12-5	-	TRBJ2-3	ASGSVGWNQY
TRBV7-9	-	-	ASSFLKQGAETQY
TRBV20-1	TRBD1	TRBJ1-2	SAREAGTGYHYGYT
TRBV12-3/TRBV12-4	-	TRBJ2-3	ASSLSLITDTQY
TRBV29-1	TRBD1	TRBJ2-1	SVARDRTYNEQF
TRBV15	-	TRBJ2-5	ATSRALWGETQY
TRBV4-1	-	TRBJ2-2	ASSQVGANTGELF
TRBV7-2	-	TRBJ2-7	ASSLEGGRSYEQY
TRBV2	-	TRBJ2-3	ASVTSQGQY
TRBV6-6	TRBD1	TRBJ1-1	ASSYQTGLNTEAF
TRBV20-1	-	TRBJ2-1	SAPTKGRWWYNEQF
TRBV20-1	TRBD2	TRBJ2-7	SARIWTGLAGEMYEQY
TRBV3-1	-	TRBJ2-3	ASSQERLAWQY
TRBV5-1	-	TRBJ2-5	ASSLAVAQETQY
TRBV2	TRBD2	TRBJ2-1	ASRARTSGSNEQF
TRBV20-1	-	TRBJ1-5	SAREGRLGLNQPQH
TRBV29-1	TRBD1	TRBJ2-4	SVTNRDRSKNIQY
TRBV12-3/TRBV12-4	-	TRBJ2-7	ASSLALTGSIYEQY
TRBV2	-	TRBJ1-1	AGEGLVNTEAF
TRBV27	TRBD1	TRBJ1-2	ASSLRAGGYYGYT
TRBV2	TRBD2	TRBJ2-2	ASGRGVGGELF
TRBV20-1	-	TRBJ2-3	SAKGQTGTDTQY
TRBV5-1	-	TRBJ2-3	ASSVPSGDTQY
TRBV20-1	-	TRBJ2-7	SASSGPTYEQY
TRBV10-3	-	TRBJ2-3	AISEAGTDTQY
TRBV5-1	TRBD2	TRBJ2-7	ASSLSGANSYEQY
TRBV4-1	-	TRBJ2-1	ASSQVGGVRF
TRBV6-6	TRBD1	TRBJ2-5	ASSYSGQGSGEQY
TRBV20-1	-	TRBJ2-1	SATGLSSYNEQF
TRBV5-1	-	TRBJ1-2	ASSLAPGDGYT
TRBV20-1	-	TRBJ1-1	SARDVFRDPNTEAF
TRBV10-2	TRBD1	TRBJ2-5	ASSHRDRAQETQY
TRBV6-5	-	TRBJ1-4	ASSYRRSQTGEKLF
TRBV5-1	-	TRBJ2-1	ASSFDREGEQF
TRBV7-2	TRBD2	TRBJ2-7	ASRRLAGAMYEQY
TRBV6-6	-	TRBJ2-6	ASRQGTGANVLT
TRBV9	TRBD1	TRBJ1-1	ASSATGAGNTEAF
TRBV27	TRBD2	TRBJ2-7	ASSWREFHYEQY
TRBV28	-	TRBJ1-4	ASSGAGTNEKLF
TRBV28	TRBD1	TRBJ1-3	ASSYDRDRALFYSGNTIY